The 26 T cell receptor beta chains given below trace back to one sample, sequenced in a study of T cell repertoires in cytomegalovirus infection. TCRdb ran MiXCR on the reads and lists one entry per CDR3 protein. This sample has about 260,000 distinct CDR3 sequences; roughly 9% occur once, and the top ten carry over 12%. Sequenced: PBMCs. The receptors here all came from a human donor in good health (CMV status not recorded). Some clones in this sample may be carry-over from other donors' samples.

The chain joins TRBV4-2 to TRBJ2-1; 8 bases agree with TRBD2. V lost 4 bases to trimming and J lost 1 base; unmatched junction nucleotides: 15. This CDR3 has 19 amino acids. Germline values: CDR1 LGHNA, CDR2 YNFKEQ. The CDR3 sequence: CASSPPKFELAASYNEQFF. CDR3 bases: TGTGCCAGCAGCCCCCCTAAATTCGAACTAGCGGCATCCTACAATGAGCAGTTCTTC.

This clonotype has more than one count but fewer than ten. The chain combines TRBV6-2 or TRBV6-3 with TRBJ2-1; 11 bases align to TRBD2. The junction had 8 bases not matched to a gene; V was cut back by 6 bases and J by 4 bases. CDR1 and CDR2 (germline): MNHEY, SVGEGT. This CDR3 comprises 16 residues. CDR3 protein: CASRQTSGSGYNEQFF. The CDR3 DNA reads TGTGCCAGCAGGCAAACTAGCGGGAGCGGGTACAATGAGCAGTTCTTC.

The chain is built from TRBV5-1 and TRBJ2-1; 11 nucleotides agree with TRBD2. The CDR3 totals 14 residues. Germline loops: CDR1 SGHRS, CDR2 YFSETQ. J gave up 5 bases and V 7 bases, and 5 bases lay outside the gene matches. CDR3 in DNA: TGCGCCAGCGAACTAGCGGGAGTGAACAATGAGCAGTTCTTC. It translates to CASELAGVNNEQFF. The full variable domain, with the rest looked up from reference TRBV5-1 and TRBJ2-1, is KAGVTQTPRYLIKTRGQQVTLSCSPISGHRSVSWYQQTPGQGLQFLFEYFSETQRNKGNFPGRFSGRQFSNSRSEMNVSTLELGDSALYLCASELAGVNNEQFFGPGTRLTVL.

This clonotype was recorded many times. The chain joins TRBV7-2 to TRBJ1-2; no clear D gene. Germline V gives CDR1 SGHTA, CDR2 FQGNSA. The CDR3 covers 12 residues. Trimming shortened V by 5 bases and J by 5 bases, and 9 bases separated the two germline ends. Written as DNA, the CDR3 is TGTGCCAGCAGCCTGGGATATTATGGCTACACCTTC. Amino acid sequence: CASSLGYYGYTF.

This clonotype was recorded a few times. V and J are TRBV7-6 and TRBJ2-5; D may match TRBD1 or TRBD2 (5 bases each). Germline V CDR1 and CDR2: SGHVS, FNYEAQ. CDR3 length: 14 residues. Trimming stripped 5 bases from V and 5 bases from J, with 15 bases between. The CDR3 DNA follows: TGTGCCAGCAGCCCCACGGGGCTGAGGGAGACCCAGTACTTC. This translates into CASSPTGLRETQYF.

This clonotype was recorded many times. The J gene is TRBJ1-6, the V gene TRBV28; D possibly corresponds to TRBD1 (6 bases). The CDR3 length is 15 residues. Trimming removed 5 bases from V and 7 bases from J, with 15 bases in between. From germline, CDR1 is MDHEN and CDR2 SYDVKM. CDR3: CASSENRGPNSPLHF. The CDR3 DNA follows: TGTGCCAGCAGTGAGAACCGGGGGCCGAATTCACCCCTCCACTTT.

The chain carries TRBV30 and TRBJ2-1; possibly TRBD1 for D (6 bases). Germline V lookup: CDR1 GTSNPN, CDR2 SVGIG (reference sequence). The V end was cut by 0 bases, the J end by 0 bases, with 9 bases between. The CDR3 covers 15 residues. This CDR3 reads CAWSVIGGSYNEQFF. The CDR3 DNA is TGTGCCTGGAGTGTAATAGGGGGCTCCTACAATGAGCAGTTCTTC.

This sequence joins TRBV7-9 and TRBJ2-7; 13 bases are a match to TRBD2. With V trimmed by 5 bases and J by 5 bases, 3 bases remained unmatched. The CDR3 runs to 14 residues. Per germline, CDR1 SEHNR and CDR2 FQNEAQ (reference sequence). The CDR3 DNA is TGTGCCAGCAGCCGACTAGCGGGAGGAGACGAGCAGTACTTC. Translation: CASSRLAGGDEQYF.

This clonotype was observed at least ten times. The chain has TRBV7-2 and TRBJ2-1, with 10 bases identical to TRBD2. CDR1 and CDR2 from the germline V gene are SGHTA and FQGNSA. After removal of 3 bases from V and 2 bases from J, the junction contained 1 base not matched to a gene. The length of the CDR3 is 15 residues. The CDR3 DNA follows: TGTGCCAGCAGCTTGAGCGGGGGGGCCTACAATGAGCAGTTCTTC. Translation gives CASSLSGGAYNEQFF.

This clonotype was seen only a few times. It may be a read error: a sequence one base away is much more abundant. CDR3: CANSPVDRNIQYF. The CDR3 bases are TGTGCCAACAGCCCGGTCGACAGAAACATTCAGTACTTC. The V and J genes are TRBV7-2 and TRBJ2-4; TRBD1 is a possible D gene (5 bases). The germline V gene encodes CDR1 SGHTA and CDR2 FQGNSA. CDR3 length: 13 residues.

In its sample, this clonotype was seen many times. J is TRBJ1-1 and V is TRBV6-2 or TRBV6-3; D is ambiguous. V lost 6 bases, J lost 1 base, and 9 bases lay in between. Germline loops: CDR1 MNHEY, CDR2 SVGEGT. The CDR3 contains 13 residues. CDR3 loop: CASSPDPNTEAFF. CDR3 nucleotides: TGTGCCAGCAGCCCTGACCCGAACACTGAAGCTTTCTTT.

This clonotype was seen at least ten times. The chain carries TRBV7-2 and TRBJ1-2; D remains unclear. CDR3 size: 13 residues. The germline V gene encodes CDR1 SGHTA and CDR2 FQGNSA. Deletions cut 2 bases from V and 10 bases from J, with 14 bases between. CDR3 amino acids: CASSLSWERDYTF. In DNA, the CDR3 is TGTGCCAGCAGCTTATCGTGGGAACGGGACTACACCTTC.

This clonotype was counted ten times or more. V and J are TRBV11-2 and TRBJ1-5; perhaps TRBD1 as D (6 bases). Germline lookup yields CDR1 SGHAT and CDR2 FQNNGV. V was pared by 0 bases and J by 2 bases, with 11 bases between. The CDR3 has 16 amino acids. The CDR3 reads CASSLDHGGGNQPQHF. The CDR3 nucleotides are TGTGCCAGCAGCTTAGATCATGGGGGCGGCAATCAGCCCCAGCATTTT.

In this sample, this clonotype turned up many times. This chain links TRBV7-6 with TRBJ1-1, with 9 positions matching TRBD1. The V gene end was trimmed by 5 bases and the J gene end by 4 bases; junction bases not matched to a gene: 2. CDR1 and CDR2 (germline): SGHVS, FNYEAQ. This CDR3 is built from 13 residues. The CDR3 nucleotides read TGTGCCAGCAGCCGACAGGGGGTCACTGAAGCTTTCTTT. Its translation: CASSRQGVTEAFF.

There are many counts of this clonotype. J is TRBJ2-4 and V is TRBV29-1; 8 bases agree with TRBD2. The CDR3 contains 14 residues. Per the germline V gene, CDR1 is SQVTM and CDR2 is ANQGSEA. The J segment lost 4 bases and the V segment lost 3 bases, leaving 5 bases of the junction unmatched. The CDR3 nucleotides read TGCAGCGTTGATTTGACGGGGGGGAAAAACATTCAGTACTTC. It codes for CSVDLTGGKNIQYF.

In this sample, this clonotype turned up many times. The V and J genes are TRBV7-2 and TRBJ2-3; either TRBD1 or TRBD2 may supply D (5 bases each). V gave up 6 bases and J gave up 1 base, with 11 bases separating them. Germline CDR1 reads SGHTA; CDR2 reads FQGNSA. The length of the CDR3 is 14 residues. CDR3: CASRGVAGTDTQYF. The CDR3 DNA sequence: TGTGCCAGCAGGGGGGTCGCGGGCACAGATACGCAGTATTTT.

This clonotype was picked up a small number of times. V gene TRBV29-1 combines with J gene TRBJ2-3; 8 bases line up with TRBD2. Germline V gives CDR1 SQVTM, CDR2 ANQGSEA. The ends lost 8 bases at V and 5 bases at J; junction bases unmatched: 15. The CDR3 runs to 15 residues. The CDR3 DNA reads as TGCAGCCCCCCCGGGCGGGGGGACTCCGAAGATACGCAGTATTTT. It translates to CSPPGRGDSEDTQYF.

This clonotype was detected ten times or more. The chain is built from TRBV4-1 and TRBJ1-1, with D maybe TRBD1 (6 bases). CDR1 is MGHRA and CDR2 is YSYEKL in the germline V gene. This CDR3 contains 17 residues. The V gene lost 0 bases and the J gene lost 1 base, with 15 bases spanning the gap. CDR3 sequence: CASSQDGGGRRNTEAFF. CDR3 in DNA: TGCGCCAGCAGCCAAGATGGAGGGGGGCGACGGAACACTGAAGCTTTCTTT.

This clonotype has at least ten counts. The J gene is TRBJ2-2, the V gene TRBV19; tentative D call: TRBD2 (5 bases). CDR3 size: 15 residues. V dropped 3 bases and J dropped 8 bases, with 16 bases sitting between them. CDR1 is LNHDA, CDR2 SQIVND, per germline (reference sequence). This CDR3 is CASSMTRTRGGELFF. The CDR3 DNA reads as TGTGCCAGTAGTATGACACGCACCCGCGGGGGGGAGCTGTTTTTT. Filled out from reference TRBV19 and TRBJ2-2, the complete variable domain reads DGGITQSPKYLFRKEGQNVTLSCEQNLNHDAMYWYRQDPGQGLRLIYYSQIVNDFQKGDIAEGYSVSREKKESFPLTVTSAQKNPTAFYLCASSMTRTRGGELFFGEGSRLTVL.

The chain carries TRBV12-3 or TRBV12-4 and TRBJ2-7, with D tentatively TRBD2 (5 bases). The CDR3 has 14 amino acids. V shed 2 bases and J shed 6 bases, with 14 bases lying between them. Written as DNA, the CDR3 is TGTGCCAGCAGTTTAAGCCCTGGAGGCTCCGAGCAGTACTTC. This gives the protein CASSLSPGGSEQYF.

This clonotype was counted at least ten times. This chain links TRBV28 with TRBJ1-4; D unresolved. The CDR3 contains 15 residues. Trimming left V 0 bases short and J 1 base short, with 6 bases between. Germline values: CDR1 MDHEN, CDR2 SYDVKM. The CDR3 loop reads CASSLWDLTNEKLFF. The CDR3 region has the DNA TGTGCCAGCAGTTTATGGGATTTAACTAATGAAAAACTGTTTTTT.

This clonotype has more than one count but fewer than ten. The chain couples TRBV7-2 to TRBJ1-4; TRBD1 is a possible D gene (6 bases). V lost 3 bases and J lost 7, with 12 bases in between. The CDR3 runs 14 residues. Per germline, CDR1 SGHTA and CDR2 FQGNSA. CDR3 DNA sequence: TGTGCCAGCAGCTTGTGGGGGCCAGGTGAAAAACTGTTTTTT. Amino acid sequence: CASSLWGPGEKLFF.

In this sample, this clonotype turned up a few times. The rearrangement uses TRBV7-2 and TRBJ1-1; D uncertain. Trimming stripped 0 bases from V and 1 base from J, with 9 bases between. The CDR3 runs to 15 residues. In germline, CDR1 is SGHTA, CDR2 FQGNSA. CDR3 bases: TGTGCCAGCAGCTTAGCCGGGCCGGCGAACACTGAAGCTTTCTTT. Residues: CASSLAGPANTEAFF.

The table lists this clonotype with many counts. This chain uses TRBV7-2 with TRBJ1-3; 10 bases are a match to TRBD1. CDR1 is SGHTA and CDR2 is FQGNSA in the germline V gene. Trimming removed 5 bases from V and 4 bases from J; junction bases left unmatched: 8. The CDR3 runs to 16 residues. The CDR3 reads CASSQMGQGSGNTIYF. The DNA of the CDR3 is TGTGCCAGCAGCCAAATGGGACAGGGGTCCGGAAACACCATATATTTT.

The V call is TRBV7-6, the J call TRBJ2-3; 13 nucleotides agree with TRBD2. CDR1 and CDR2 from the germline V gene are SGHVS and FNYEAQ. V dropped 4 bases and J dropped 7; count of bases not matched to a gene: 11. CDR3 length: 17 residues. CDR3 DNA sequence: TGTGCCAGCAGCTATGGGACCACTAGCGGGGGGGCGAATACGCAGTATTTT. Protein product: CASSYGTTSGGANTQYF.

The chain has TRBV20-1 and TRBJ1-5; maybe TRBD1 (6 bases). The CDR3 has 14 amino acids. CDR1 is DFQATT and CDR2 is SNEGSKA in the germline V gene (reference sequence). V gave up 3 bases and J gave up 3 bases, with 12 bases separating them. The CDR3 spells CSAREDSVNQPQHF. The DNA for the CDR3 is TGCAGTGCTAGGGAGGACAGTGTCAATCAGCCCCAGCATTTT.